Below are 32 T cell receptor beta chains sequenced from a single sample in a study of blood T cell repertoires in COVID-19. Repertoires were generated with immunoSEQ multiplex PCR, while TCRdb's copy carries only in-frame clones and drops some. The table has around 250,000 clones, about 89% seen once. The sequencing sample was made of peripheral blood. Receptor source: a woman aged 55-69 years who had recovered from COVID-19.

The rearrangement uses TRBV28 and TRBJ1-6; a possible D gene is TRBD1 (6 bases). The germline V gene encodes CDR1 MDHEN and CDR2 SYDVKM. The V and J ends lost 3 bases and 0 bases respectively, with 12 bases between them. The CDR3 has 17 amino acids. The CDR3 sequence is CASSFLRTDSYNSPLHF. CDR3 nucleotide sequence: TGTGCCAGCAGTTTCTTGAGGACAGACTCCTATAATTCACCCCTCCACTTT.

The genes are TRBV15 and TRBJ2-1; D remains unclear. The germline V gene encodes CDR1 LNHNV and CDR2 YYDKDF (reference sequence). Trimming shortened V by 0 bases and J by 12 bases, and 9 bases separated the two germline ends. This CDR3 contains 12 residues. CDR3 sequence reads: CATSRDFAGQFF. The DNA for the CDR3 is TGTGCCACCAGCAGAGATTTTGCAGGGCAGTTCTTC.

This chain links TRBV20-1 with TRBJ1-2; D not resolved. The V and J ends lost 1 base and 2 bases respectively, with 2 bases between them. Germline V gene sequence: CDR1 DFQATT, CDR2 SNEGSKA (reference sequence). The CDR3 length is 11 residues. CDR3 residues: CSARANYGYTF. The CDR3 DNA sequence: TGCAGTGCTAGAGCGAACTATGGCTACACCTTC.

The gene calls are TRBV7-2 and TRBJ1-6; 9 nucleotides agree with TRBD1. The CDR3 runs to 15 residues. The germline gives CDR1 SGHTA, CDR2 FQGNSA. V shed 0 bases, J shed 7 bases, and the junction held 1 base outside the gene matches. The CDR3 region has the DNA TGTGCCAGCAGCTTAGCCGGGACAGGGAATTCACCCCTCCACTTT. It specifies CASSLAGTGNSPLHF. Together with reference TRBV7-2 and TRBJ1-6, the CDR3 gives the full variable domain: GAGVSQSPSNKVTEKGKDVELRCDPISGHTALYWYRQSLGQGLEFLIYFQGNSAPDKSGLPSDRFSAERTGGSVSTLTIQRTQQEDSAVYLCASSLAGTGNSPLHFGNGTRLTVT.

This clone is a singleton in its sample. The chain combines TRBV27 with TRBJ1-6, with unresolved D. Germline CDR1 reads MNHEY; CDR2 reads SMNVEV (reference sequence). Trimming removed 3 bases at V and 6 bases at J, with 15 bases between. This CDR3 has 16 residues. The CDR3 region has the DNA TGTGCCAGCAGTTTGTTTCAAGTACCGAGTAATTCACCCCTCCACTTT. Translation: CASSLFQVPSNSPLHF.

This chain joins TRBV7-3 and TRBJ1-6, with a tentative D call TRBD1 (5 bases). The germline V gene encodes CDR1 SGHTA and CDR2 FQGTGA. The V end lost 2 bases, the J end lost 6 bases, and 11 bases lay between the germline ends. This CDR3 contains 15 residues. The CDR3 reads CASSLFQGSNSPLHF. CDR3 bases: TGTGCCAGCAGCTTATTTCAGGGCTCTAATTCACCCCTCCACTTT.

The CDR3 loop reads CASSFAGTGTDNSPLHF. The CDR3 DNA reads as TGCGCCAGCAGCTTCGCCGGGACAGGGACGGATAATTCACCCCTCCACTTT. The chain combines TRBV5-1 with TRBJ1-6, with 9 positions matching TRBD1. The germline CDR1 and CDR2 sequences are SGHRS and YFSETQ. J lost 5 bases, V lost 2 bases, and 8 bases had no gene match. CDR3 size: 17 residues.

Points on this clone: This specimen includes other DNA sequences encoding the same CDR3. The V gene is TRBV9, the J gene TRBJ2-1; D unclear. V gave up 0 bases and J gave up 4 bases, with 11 bases separating them. Per the germline V gene, CDR1 is SGDLS and CDR2 is YYNGEE. The CDR3 spans 15 residues. The CDR3 protein is CASSVGVDSYNEQFF. In DNA form, the CDR3 reads TGTGCCAGCAGCGTAGGCGTTGATTCATACAATGAGCAGTTCTTC.

V and J are TRBV6-6 and TRBJ2-2; D is undetermined. Germline CDR1 reads MNHNY; CDR2 reads SVGAGI (reference sequence). The CDR3 consists of 16 residues. V lost 7 bases and J 5 bases, leaving 20 bases between the germline ends. Here the CDR3 reads CASIAPTARRTGELFF. The CDR3 region has the DNA TGTGCCAGCATCGCCCCGACGGCAAGGCGGACCGGGGAGCTGTTTTTT.

The V call is TRBV3-1 (or the pseudogene TRBV3-2), the J call TRBJ1-1; D is perhaps TRBD1 (6 bases). The length of the CDR3 is 12 residues. V shed 5 bases and J shed 7 bases, with 11 bases lying between them. CDR1 LGHDT and CDR2 YNNKEL come from the germline V gene (reference sequence). The CDR3 here is CASSRRTDEAFF. CDR3 nucleotides: TGTGCCAGCAGCAGACGGACAGATGAAGCTTTCTTT.

J is TRBJ2-5 and V is TRBV2; TRBD1 matches at 7 bases. Per the germline V gene, CDR1 is SNHLY and CDR2 is FYNNEI. The V segment lost 4 bases and the J segment 2 bases; nucleotides outside the gene matches: 4. The CDR3 covers 14 residues. The CDR3 DNA follows: TGTGCCAGCAGTGGGGGCAGGGGGCAAGAGACCCAGTACTTC. It encodes CASSGGRGQETQYF.

This clone was picked up a small number of times. The chain is built from TRBV5-1 and TRBJ1-5, with 12 bases lining up with TRBD1. Germline V lookup: CDR1 SGHRS, CDR2 YFSETQ. The CDR3 contains 15 residues. V was pared by 4 bases and J by 6 bases, with 5 bases of the junction left unmatched. The CDR3 sequence is CASSPGTGGIQPQHF. The CDR3 DNA follows: TGCGCCAGCAGCCCCGGGACAGGGGGCATTCAGCCCCAGCATTTT. Variable domain in full (rest from reference TRBV5-1 and TRBJ1-5): KAGVTQTPRYLIKTRGQQVTLSCSPISGHRSVSWYQQTPGQGLQFLFEYFSETQRNKGNFPGRFSGRQFSNSRSEMNVSTLELGDSALYLCASSPGTGGIQPQHFGDGTRLSIL.

The rearrangement links TRBV7-8 to TRBJ1-4; TRBD1 is a possible D gene (5 bases). This CDR3 is 16 amino acids long. Germline-derived CDR1 and CDR2 are SGHVS and FQNEAQ. V dropped 0 bases and J dropped 7 bases, with 15 bases sitting between them. The CDR3 DNA follows: TGTGCCAGCAGCTTAGCATGGGCAGGGCTTTTTGAAAAACTGTTTTTT. Residues: CASSLAWAGLFEKLFF.

The chain uses TRBV6-2 or TRBV6-3 and TRBJ1-1; D not resolved. V shed 2 bases and J shed 5 bases, with 9 bases lying between them. This CDR3 comprises 13 residues. CDR1 and CDR2 from the germline V gene are MNHEY and SVGEGT. CDR3 nucleotide sequence: TGTGCCAGCAGTTACGCGGAGGGTACTGAAGCTTTCTTT. Translation: CASSYAEGTEAFF.

The gene calls are TRBV7-2 and TRBJ2-5; D is ambiguous. Germline CDR1 and CDR2: SGHTA and FQGNSA. The CDR3 sequence is 15 residues long. V was cut by 1 base and J by 4 bases, with 13 bases left in between. The CDR3: CASSLVSTLSETQYF. The CDR3 DNA reads as TGTGCCAGCAGCTTAGTGTCTACGCTTTCAGAGACCCAGTACTTC.

V is TRBV5-5 and J is TRBJ2-1; 10 bases align to TRBD1. This CDR3 is built from 14 residues. V lost 3 bases, J lost 8 bases, and 5 bases stayed unmatched. The germline CDR1 and CDR2 sequences are SGHKS and YYEKEE (reference sequence). The CDR3 region is CASSWGQGSHEQFF. The CDR3 DNA is TGTGCCAGCAGCTGGGGACAGGGGTCCCATGAGCAGTTCTTC.

This chain connects TRBV19 to TRBJ2-7; TRBD1 aligns across 7 bases. The CDR3 has 14 residues. Trimming removed 3 bases from V and 2 bases from J; junction bases left unmatched: 4. Germline assignment: CDR1 LNHDA and CDR2 SQIVND (reference sequence). The CDR3: CASSIGTATYEQYF. The CDR3 DNA reads as TGTGCCAGTAGTATCGGGACAGCGACCTACGAGCAGTACTTC.

V is TRBV12-5 and J is TRBJ1-1; D perhaps matches TRBD1 (6 bases). The V end was cut by 1 base, the J end by 7 bases, with 10 bases between. The germline V gene encodes CDR1 LGHNT and CDR2 FRNRAP. CDR3 length equals 13 residues. The CDR3 bases are TGTGCTAGTGGTTTGGGCGGACAGAGTGAAGCTTTCTTT. This sequence encodes CASGLGGQSEAFF.

The V gene is TRBV16, the J gene TRBJ2-3; a possible D gene is TRBD1 (6 bases). From germline, CDR1 is KGHSY and CDR2 FQNENV. Trimming pared 4 bases from V and 0 bases from J, leaving 14 bases between. This CDR3 is built from 16 residues. The DNA of the CDR3 is TGTGCCAGCAGCCCACCGACAGGCCGGAGCACAGATACGCAGTATTTT. It yields the protein CASSPPTGRSTDTQYF.

This chain links TRBV24-1 with TRBJ2-5; TRBD1 matches 8 bases. Trimming at V came to 6 bases and at J to 7 bases, leaving 9 bases not matched to a gene. Germline-derived CDR1 and CDR2 are KGHDR and SFDVKD. CDR3 length: 14 amino acids. The DNA of the CDR3 is TGTGCCACCAGTCAGACAGGGGAATATAGGACCCAGTACTTC. Translating it yields CATSQTGEYRTQYF.

The genes are TRBV28 and TRBJ1-3; tentative D call: TRBD1 (6 bases). Germline CDR1 is MDHEN and CDR2 is SYDVKM. The CDR3 is made up of 14 amino acids. V lost 6 bases, J lost 7 bases, and 16 bases lay in between. CDR3 bases: TGTGCCAGCAGAGGGGGGGGGTTATGGAACACCATATATTTT. It codes for CASRGGGLWNTIYF.

The gene calls are TRBV6-1 and TRBJ1-6; tentative D call: TRBD1 (5 bases). This CDR3 region has 15 residues. The germline V gene has CDR1 MNHNS and CDR2 SASEGT. Trimming cost V 2 bases and J 10 bases, with 15 bases left between them. In DNA form, the CDR3 reads TGTGCCAGCAGTGAAATATTCATTGGGGGGTCACCCCTCCACTTT. Protein sequence: CASSEIFIGGSPLHF.

The chain couples TRBV11-3 to TRBJ2-3; 14 nucleotides match TRBD2. CDR1 and CDR2 from the germline V gene are SGHNT and YENEEA. J was trimmed by 5 bases and V by 3 bases; bases with no gene match: 1. The CDR3 sequence is 15 residues long. The CDR3 nucleotides are TGTGCCAGCAGCTTTGGGACTAGCGGGAGAGATACGCAGTATTTT. It encodes CASSFGTSGRDTQYF.

CDR3 residues: CASSLENSQETQYF. The CDR3 DNA reads as TGCGCCAGCAGCTTGGAGAACAGCCAAGAGACCCAGTACTTC. The chain carries TRBV5-1 and TRBJ2-5; D gene ambiguous. Trimming cost V 0 bases and J 1 base, with 7 bases left between them. The CDR3 covers 14 residues. Germline CDR1 reads SGHRS; CDR2 reads YFSETQ.

V is TRBV9 and J is TRBJ2-1, with 9 bases that match TRBD2. Germline V lookup: CDR1 SGDLS, CDR2 YYNGEE. Trimming removed 4 bases from V and 4 bases from J; junction bases left unmatched: 18. This CDR3 has 19 amino acids. This CDR3 is CASSSRGSAAGGRYNEQFF. For the CDR3, the DNA is TGTGCCAGCAGCTCACGAGGGTCGGCGGCGGGGGGGCGTTACAATGAGCAGTTCTTC.

The CDR3 coding sequence is TGTGCCAGCAGCCCTGGACTAGCGGGGGGGCAAGATACGCAGTATTTT. It codes for CASSPGLAGGQDTQYF. This chain connects TRBV7-6 to TRBJ2-3; the match to TRBD2 covers 15 bases. Unmatched junction bases numbered 5, after V lost 5 bases and J lost 5 bases. The CDR3 runs to 16 residues. Germline assignment: CDR1 SGHVS and CDR2 FNYEAQ. Variable domain in full (rest from reference TRBV7-6 and TRBJ2-3): GAGVSQSPRYKVTKRGQDVALRCDPISGHVSLYWYRQALGQGPEFLTYFNYEAQQDKSGLPNDRFSAERPEGSISTLTIQRTEQRDSAMYRCASSPGLAGGQDTQYFGPGTRLTVL.

Written as DNA, the CDR3 is TGTGCCAGCAGACAGACAGGGACCCCTGAAGCTTTCTTT. Protein: CASRQTGTPEAFF. The rearrangement uses TRBV27 and TRBJ1-1, with 7 bases matching TRBD1. Germline V gives CDR1 MNHEY, CDR2 SMNVEV (reference sequence). The CDR3 consists of 13 residues. V was clipped by 6 bases and J by 6 bases; unmatched bases: 7.

The rearrangement links TRBV28 to TRBJ2-2, with 7 bases identical to TRBD2. Per the germline V gene, CDR1 is MDHEN and CDR2 is SYDVKM. Trimming removed 7 bases from V and 6 bases from J; junction bases left unmatched: 8. This CDR3 has 14 amino acids. The CDR3 coding sequence is TGTGCCAGCATGAGAAGCGGGATCGCCGGGGAGCTGTTTTTT. The encoded protein is CASMRSGIAGELFF.

V gene TRBV6-5 combines with J gene TRBJ2-4; 11 bases are shared with TRBD2. Per the germline V gene, CDR1 is MNHEY and CDR2 is SVGAGI. CDR3 length: 16 residues. The J segment lost 4 bases and the V segment lost 2 bases, leaving 4 bases of the junction unmatched. The CDR3 coding sequence is TGTGCCAGCAGTTACCGACTAGCGGGGCGTAAAAACATTCAGTACTTC. As protein: CASSYRLAGRKNIQYF.

V gene TRBV28 combines with J gene TRBJ1-2; 9 bases align to TRBD1. Trimming cost V 4 bases and J 5 bases; bases outside gene matches: 8. The CDR3 totals 15 residues. The germline gives CDR1 MDHEN, CDR2 SYDVKM. CDR3 in amino acids: CASSSGTGNGYGYTF. DNA of the CDR3: TGTGCCAGCAGTTCCGGGACAGGGAATGGTTATGGCTACACCTTC.

V usage is TRBV7-2 and J usage is TRBJ2-3, with D possibly being TRBD2 (5 bases). CDR3 size: 16 residues. With 0 bases removed from V and 0 bases from J, the gap between germline ends came to 10 bases. The germline CDR1 and CDR2 sequences are SGHTA and FQGNSA. DNA for the CDR3: TGTGCCAGCAGCTTAGCGCCCCCGGGGAGCACAGATACGCAGTATTTT. It specifies CASSLAPPGSTDTQYF.

The J gene is TRBJ1-1, the V gene TRBV18; 7 bases are shared with TRBD1. The ends lost 4 bases at V and 5 bases at J; junction bases unmatched: 7. CDR1 and CDR2 (germline): KGHSH, LQKENI. The CDR3 contains 14 residues. The CDR3 bases are TGTGCCAGCTCACTAATAGGGGGCCGGACTGAAGCTTTCTTT. The encoded protein is CASSLIGGRTEAFF. Complete variable domain (other parts from reference TRBV18 and TRBJ1-1): NAGVMQNPRHLVRRRGQEARLRCSPMKGHSHVYWYRQLPEEGLKFMVYLQKENIIDESGMPKERFSAEFPKEGPSILRIQQVVRGDSAAYFCASSLIGGRTEAFFGQGTRLTVV.